One and the same sample provided the 21 T cell receptor beta chains below, sequenced in a study of shared clonotypes between healthy human individuals. Repertoires were generated with immunoSEQ multiplex PCR, while TCRdb's copy carries only in-frame clones and drops some. The sample records over a million clones, around 74% being singletons. Source material: memory CD4+ T cells sorted from blood. Subset meaning: CD45RA-negative fraction. Receptors were obtained from a young man in good health.

A few counts support this clone. The chain couples TRBV30 to TRBJ1-1; D unclear. There are 14 residues in the CDR3. V gave up 4 bases and J gave up 1 base, with 13 bases separating them. The germline CDR1 and CDR2 sequences are GTSNPN and SVGIG (reference sequence). The CDR3 coding sequence is TGTGCCTGGATGAGGCCCGGAGGGAACACTGAAGCTTTCTTT. Translation: CAWMRPGGNTEAFF.

This CDR3 reads CASRGWQGKTQYF. The CDR3 DNA sequence: TGTGCCAGCAGAGGGTGGCAGGGGAAGACCCAGTACTTC. The chain employs TRBV2 and TRBJ2-5, with D maybe TRBD1 (6 bases). CDR1 and CDR2 from the germline V gene are SNHLY and FYNNEI. There are 13 residues in the CDR3. V lost 6 bases, J lost 6 bases, and 14 bases lay in between.

The V gene is TRBV5-4, the J gene TRBJ2-7; 8 bases match TRBD1. This CDR3 has 13 residues. The germline V gene encodes CDR1 SGHNT and CDR2 YYREEE (reference sequence). V lost 7 bases, J lost 4 bases, and 7 bases stayed unmatched. The CDR3 spells CASGRQGPYEQYF. The CDR3 DNA reads as TGTGCCAGCGGAAGACAGGGGCCGTACGAGCAGTACTTC.

The V call is TRBV5-6, the J call TRBJ1-2, with D unresolved. Per the germline V gene, CDR1 is SGHDT and CDR2 is YYEEEE. The germline V and J ends were trimmed by 0 bases and 0 bases, with 6 bases remaining between them. CDR3 length equals 14 residues. CDR3 nucleotide sequence: TGTGCCAGCAGCTTGGAAAGAGCTAACTATGGCTACACCTTC. As protein: CASSLERANYGYTF.

This chain connects TRBV5-1 to TRBJ1-5; no clear D gene. V gave up 0 bases and J gave up 5 bases, with 9 bases separating them. The V gene's germline CDR1 is SGHRS and CDR2 YFSETQ. The CDR3 extends over 14 amino acids. In DNA form, the CDR3 reads TGCGCCAGCAGCTTGGACGCAGAGTATCAGCCCCAGCATTTT. It is translated as CASSLDAEYQPQHF.

The J gene is TRBJ2-1, the V gene TRBV25-1; 13 bases align to TRBD2. V trimming: 4 bases; J trimming: 0 bases; junction bases outside the gene matches: 3. The CDR3 runs to 17 residues. Germline-derived CDR1 and CDR2 are MGHDK and SYGVNS. The CDR3 coding sequence is TGTGCCAGCAGTGGGACTAGCGGGAGTAACTCCTACAATGAGCAGTTCTTC. This codes for CASSGTSGSNSYNEQFF.

To note about this clone: Within the sample, other DNA sequences also encode this same CDR3. The chain uses TRBV7-2 and TRBJ2-5; D assignment may be TRBD1 or TRBD2 (6 bases each). The CDR3 covers 13 residues. Trimming left V 3 bases short and J 5 bases short, with 10 bases between. Germline CDR1 SGHTA, CDR2 FQGNSA. CDR3 sequence (DNA): TGTGCCAGCAGCTTTGGGGGGCGCGAGACCCAGTACTTC. It yields the protein CASSFGGRETQYF.

V is TRBV7-2 and J is TRBJ2-7; 10 bases are a match to TRBD2. J lost 4 bases, V lost 1 base, and 7 bases had no gene match. The CDR3 is 16 amino acids. CDR1 and CDR2 from the germline V gene are SGHTA and FQGNSA. CDR3 DNA: TGTGCCAGCAGCTTAGGGGGAGCGGGAGGGGTGTACGAGCAGTACTTC. It encodes CASSLGGAGGVYEQYF.

The chain carries TRBV5-1 and TRBJ2-5; D ambiguous. V was shortened by 6 bases and J by 4 bases, with 13 bases between the two germline ends. Looked up from germline, CDR1 is SGHRS and CDR2 is YFSETQ. This CDR3 has 13 residues. This CDR3 reads CASTLRNGETQYF. CDR3 sequence (DNA): TGCGCCAGCACCCTTAGGAACGGAGAGACCCAGTACTTC.

This chain links TRBV29-1 with TRBJ2-3; D is unresolved. Trimming cost V 2 bases and J 7 bases, with 7 bases left between them. The CDR3 covers 11 residues. The germline CDR1 and CDR2 sequences are SQVTM and ANQGSEA. The CDR3 protein is CSVESRNTQYF. CDR3 in DNA: TGCAGCGTTGAATCCCGAAATACGCAGTATTTT.

This chain links TRBV10-3 with TRBJ2-1; TRBD1 might be the D (6 bases). From germline, CDR1 is ENHRY and CDR2 SYGVKD. Trimming stripped 10 bases from V and 8 bases from J, with 18 bases between. The CDR3 is made up of 13 amino acids. DNA for the CDR3: TGTGCCACCAAAGAACAGGGTCCCCATGAGCAGTTCTTC. Protein: CATKEQGPHEQFF.

The V gene is TRBV20-1, the J gene TRBJ2-7; no clear D. There are 11 residues in the CDR3. V lost 5 bases, J lost 1 base, and 6 bases lay in between. Germline V CDR1 and CDR2: DFQATT, SNEGSKA (reference sequence). CDR3 bases: TGCAGTGCTCTCGTTTCCTACGAGCAGTACTTC. The encoded protein is CSALVSYEQYF.

This sequence joins TRBV6-1 and TRBJ2-1; 8 bases align to TRBD1. The CDR3 is made up of 17 amino acids. Trimming at V came to 2 bases and at J to 2 bases, leaving 8 bases not matched to a gene. The germline V gene encodes CDR1 MNHNS and CDR2 SASEGT. CDR3 coding DNA: TGTGCCAGCAGTGAATCTACCGGGACAGGAACCTACAATGAGCAGTTCTTC. It specifies CASSESTGTGTYNEQFF.

This rearrangement joins TRBV5-1 to TRBJ2-1; 8 bases agree with TRBD1. The CDR3 runs 15 residues. The germline gives CDR1 SGHRS, CDR2 YFSETQ. The V gene end was trimmed by 1 base and the J gene end by 9 bases; junction bases not matched to a gene: 9. The CDR3 coding sequence is TGCGCCAGCAGCTTGCCGGGACAGGTCAAGGTTGAGCAGTTCTTC. Amino acid sequence: CASSLPGQVKVEQFF.

CDR3 protein: CASSNRRERSTHEQYF. The CDR3 nucleotides are TGTGCCAGCAGTAATCGCAGGGAAAGGAGCACCCACGAGCAGTACTTC. The J gene is TRBJ2-7, the V gene TRBV2; perhaps TRBD1 as D (5 bases). The CDR3 has 16 amino acids. With 5 bases removed from V and 5 bases from J, the gap between germline ends came to 22 bases. Germline V gene data show CDR1 as SNHLY and CDR2 as FYNNEI.

V gene TRBV6-6 combines with J gene TRBJ2-5, with unresolved D. The J call is doubtful: the DNA matches TRBJ2-7 better. The CDR3 is 15 amino acids. Germline CDR1 MNHNY, CDR2 SVGAGI (reference sequence). The CDR3 DNA reads TGTGCCAGCAGTTCCCCGTCGGCCTCCCCCTACGAGCAGTACTTC. Residues: CASSSPSASPYEQYF.

The CDR3 is CASSQQLWGNTIYF. For the CDR3, the DNA is TGCGCCAGCAGCCAGCAACTCTGGGGAAACACCATATATTTT. The rearrangement uses TRBV4-1 and TRBJ1-3, with unresolved D. The CDR3 contains 14 residues. The V gene lost 3 bases and the J gene lost 4 bases, with 10 bases spanning the gap. Germline V gives CDR1 MGHRA, CDR2 YSYEKL.

The CDR3 nucleotides read TGCGCCAGCAGCCTGGGGACAGGGAATAGCAATCAGCCCCAGCATTTT. It is translated as CASSLGTGNSNQPQHF. The V and J genes are TRBV5-1 and TRBJ1-5, with TRBD1 matching over 9 bases. With 4 bases clipped from V and 0 bases from J, the junction kept 5 bases outside the gene matches. The CDR3 covers 16 residues. Germline loops: CDR1 SGHRS, CDR2 YFSETQ.

CDR3 coding DNA: TGTGCCTGGAGTGCCTGGCGCACTGAAGCTTTCTTT. Protein product: CAWSAWRTEAFF. J is TRBJ1-1 and V is TRBV30; unclear D gene. The CDR3 length is 12 residues. Germline V CDR1 and CDR2: GTSNPN, SVGIG (reference sequence). V lost 1 base and J 4 bases, leaving 7 bases between the germline ends.

V is TRBV18 and J is TRBJ1-4; perhaps TRBD1 as D (5 bases). The CDR3 covers 14 residues. With 6 bases removed from V and 8 bases from J, the gap between germline ends came to 16 bases. CDR1 and CDR2 (germline): KGHSH, LQKENI. CDR3 sequence (DNA): TGTGCCAGCTCTCAACAGGCAATTCAAGAAAAACTGTTTTTT. This encodes CASSQQAIQEKLFF.

The V call is TRBV27, the J call TRBJ1-5, with unresolved D. Looked up from germline, CDR1 is MNHEY and CDR2 is SMNVEV (reference sequence). Trimming took off 7 bases at V and 4 bases at J, with 5 bases between the two ends. The CDR3 is 11 amino acids. DNA for the CDR3: TGTGCCAGCACCAGAAATCAGCCCCAGCATTTT. It is translated as CASTRNQPQHF.